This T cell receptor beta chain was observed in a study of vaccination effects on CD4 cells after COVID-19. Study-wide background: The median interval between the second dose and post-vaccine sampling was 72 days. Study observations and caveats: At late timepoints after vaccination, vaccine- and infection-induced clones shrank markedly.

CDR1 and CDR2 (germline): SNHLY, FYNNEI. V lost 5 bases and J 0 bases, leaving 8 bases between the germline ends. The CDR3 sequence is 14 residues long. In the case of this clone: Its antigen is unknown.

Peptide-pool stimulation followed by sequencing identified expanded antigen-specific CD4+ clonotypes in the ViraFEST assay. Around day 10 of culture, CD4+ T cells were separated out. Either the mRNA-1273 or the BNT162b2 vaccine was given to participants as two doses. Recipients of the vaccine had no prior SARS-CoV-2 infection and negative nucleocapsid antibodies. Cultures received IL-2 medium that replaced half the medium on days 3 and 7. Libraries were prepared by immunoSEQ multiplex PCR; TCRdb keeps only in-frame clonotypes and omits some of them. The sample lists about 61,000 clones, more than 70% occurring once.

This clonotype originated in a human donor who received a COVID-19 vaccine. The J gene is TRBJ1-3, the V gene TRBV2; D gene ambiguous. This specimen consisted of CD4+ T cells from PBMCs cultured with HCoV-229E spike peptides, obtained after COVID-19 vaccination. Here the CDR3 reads CASSRTGSGNTIYF. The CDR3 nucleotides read TGTGCCAGCAGTCGGACGGGCTCTGGAAACACCATATATTTT. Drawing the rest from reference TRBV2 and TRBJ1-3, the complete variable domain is EPEVTQTPSHQVTQMGQEVILRCVPISNHLYFYWYRQILGQKVEFLVSFYNNEISEKSEIFDDQFSVERPDGSNFTLKIRSTKLEDSAMYFCASSRTGSGNTIYFGEGSWLTVV.